This T cell receptor (beta chain) was retrieved from a study of cytomegalovirus exposure and HLA in healthy donors. Study-level results: In vitro, a few CMV-associated chains proved specific for CMV antigens.

The CDR3 runs to 14 residues. V was shortened by 2 bases and J by 1 base, with 9 bases between the two germline ends. Germline assignment: CDR1 GTSNPN and CDR2 SVGIG (reference sequence). Here immunoSEQ multiplex PCR was the method, and the copy in TCRdb shows in-frame clones only, minus some. Counted here are around 150,000 clones, approximately 96% occurring once; the ten biggest clones make up roughly 1%. To note about this clone: What it binds is unknown.

What was sequenced was PBMCs. V gene TRBV30 combines with J gene TRBJ2-1; the D gene is possibly TRBD1 (6 bases). The TCR comes from a woman aged 18-29 years in good health and CMV-seronegative. Written as DNA, the CDR3 is TGTGCCTGGAGTTTGGACAGTTCCTACAATGAGCAGTTCTTC. Translation gives CAWSLDSSYNEQFF. Combining the CDR3 with reference TRBV30 and TRBJ2-1 gives the whole variable domain SQTIHQWPATLVQPVGSPLSLECTVEGTSNPNLYWYRQAAGRGLQLLFYSVGIGQISSEVPQNLSASRPQDRQFILSSKKLLLSDSGFYLCAWSLDSSYNEQFFGPGTRLTVL.